The 10 T cell receptor beta chains below all came from one sample that was sequenced in a study of T cell responses to AZD1222 COVID-19 vaccine. Some clones are missing from TCRdb's copy, which holds only in-frame ones; the method was immunoSEQ multiplex PCR. There are 95,000 to 150,000 clones in the sample; roughly 89% occur only once, and over 5% lies in the top ten. Sample: peripheral blood, taken on day 0 of AZD1222 vaccination. The receptors were gathered from an adult in good health.

V is TRBV5-1 and J is TRBJ2-1; D is perhaps TRBD1 (5 bases). Germline CDR1 SGHRS, CDR2 YFSETQ. Trimming cost V 2 bases and J 0 bases, with 9 bases left between them. This CDR3 has 15 amino acids. This CDR3 reads CASSFDRASYNEQFF. The CDR3 DNA reads as TGCGCCAGCAGCTTCGACAGAGCCTCCTACAATGAGCAGTTCTTC.

A single count supports this clone. This sequence joins TRBV20-1 and TRBJ2-5, with D perhaps TRBD2 (5 bases). CDR3 length equals 11 residues. The ends were cut back, 6 bases at V and 5 bases at J, with 10 bases in the middle. Germline CDR1 DFQATT, CDR2 SNEGSKA (reference sequence). The CDR3 reads CSASGEETQYF. CDR3 coding DNA: TGCAGTGCCAGTGGGGAGGAGACCCAGTACTTC.

The chain has TRBV18 and TRBJ2-7; 8 positions agree with TRBD1. Germline V gives CDR1 KGHSH, CDR2 LQKENI. The J segment lost 7 bases and the V segment lost 6 bases, leaving 14 bases of the junction unmatched. The CDR3 has 15 amino acids. CDR3 sequence (DNA): TGTGCCAGCTCCCGACAGCAGGGGGCTGGGAGAGAGCAGTACTTC. It specifies CASSRQQGAGREQYF.

The gene calls are TRBV3-1 (or the pseudogene TRBV3-2) and TRBJ1-2; D is undetermined. The CDR3 sequence is 13 residues long. Germline V gene data show CDR1 as LGHDT and CDR2 as YNNKEL (reference sequence). V was cut by 0 bases and J by 2 bases, with 4 bases left in between. The CDR3 DNA follows: TGTGCCAGCAGCCAAGAGCCCAACTATGGCTACACCTTC. Translation gives CASSQEPNYGYTF.

V is TRBV19 and J is TRBJ2-1; 15 bases are a match to TRBD2. From germline, CDR1 is LNHDA and CDR2 SQIVND (reference sequence). V gave up 4 bases and J gave up 9 bases; unmatched junction bases: 16. CDR3 length: 19 residues. The chain's CDR3 is CASSREGLAGGRTVAEQFF. The DNA of the CDR3 is TGTGCCAGTAGTAGGGAAGGACTAGCGGGAGGGCGGACTGTGGCTGAGCAGTTCTTC.

This sequence joins TRBV6-5 and TRBJ1-2, with 9 bases aligning to TRBD1. The CDR3 is 14 amino acids. Germline assignment: CDR1 MNHEY and CDR2 SVGAGI. J was trimmed by 7 bases and V by 6 bases; bases with no gene match: 9. The CDR3 DNA follows: TGTGCCAGCAGCGGACAGGGGTGGCCTGCTGGCTACACCTTC. Translating gives CASSGQGWPAGYTF.

V gene TRBV6-5 combines with J gene TRBJ2-7; TRBD2 might be the D (6 bases). CDR3 length: 14 residues. CDR1 is MNHEY and CDR2 is SVGAGI in the germline V gene. V was pared by 7 bases and J by 0 bases, with 13 bases between. The CDR3 bases are TGTGCCAGCAATAGCGGAGCCACCTCCTACGAGCAGTACTTC. Protein product: CASNSGATSYEQYF.

The rearrangement links TRBV20-1 to TRBJ1-2, with D unclear. The V end was cut by 3 bases, the J end by 10 bases, with 15 bases between. CDR3 length: 12 amino acids. Germline V gene data show CDR1 as DFQATT and CDR2 as SNEGSKA (reference sequence). The CDR3 is CSASLEPNFYTF. The CDR3, as DNA: TGCAGTGCTAGTTTAGAGCCCAATTTCTACACCTTC.

The chain joins TRBV19 to TRBJ1-2; D may be TRBD1 (6 bases). V lost 6 bases, J lost 4 bases, and 12 bases lay in between. Germline CDR1 LNHDA, CDR2 SQIVND (reference sequence). The CDR3 totals 13 residues. The CDR3 region is CASRRDTTYGYTF. The CDR3 DNA is TGTGCCAGTAGACGGGACACCACCTATGGCTACACCTTC.

V and J are TRBV19 and TRBJ1-6; TRBD1 matches at 8 bases. CDR3 length: 15 amino acids. Germline values: CDR1 LNHDA, CDR2 SQIVND (reference sequence). V was clipped by 5 bases and J by 7 bases; unmatched bases: 7. The CDR3 DNA sequence: TGTGCCAGTAGTGGATACAGGGGGGGAAATTCACCCCTCCACTTT. It specifies CASSGYRGGNSPLHF.